The rows below give T cell receptor beta chains drawn from one sample of a study of blood T cell repertoires in COVID-19. Libraries were prepared by immunoSEQ multiplex PCR; TCRdb keeps only in-frame clonotypes and omits some of them. The sample comprises around 270,000 clones, 85% to 90% of which are singletons, and approximately 4.3% rests with the top ten. The source material was peripheral blood. The receptors stem from a man aged 35-49 years with acute or convalescent COVID-19. CDR3s include the opening cysteine and the closing phenylalanine or tryptophan. The D gene is left open where the match is weak. Part of the rows lack a size; the others show once, few, many or a class for expanded clones.

clone_size	d_call	v_call	j_call	cdr3_aa	cdr3_nt
few	TRBD1	TRBV12-5	TRBJ1-2	CASGRTGNYGYTF	TGTGCTAGTGGACGGACAGGGAACTATGGCTACACCTTC
.	.	TRBV19	TRBJ2-3	CASSMGSYTDTQYF	TGTGCCAGTAGTATGGGGAGTTACACAGATACGCAGTATTTT
.	TRBD2	TRBV10-1	TRBJ2-1	CASSESGTHEQFF	TGCGCCAGCAGTGAGAGCGGGACCCATGAGCAGTTCTTC
.	.	TRBV3-1/TRBV3-2	TRBJ2-3	CASGRGDEVLYTDTQYF	TGTGCCAGCGGCCGCGGAGATGAAGTACTATACACAGATACGCAGTATTTT
.	TRBD1	TRBV5-1	TRBJ1-2	CASSLDGGDREGYTF	TGCGCCAGCAGCTTGGACGGGGGCGACAGGGAAGGCTACACCTTC
.	.	TRBV24-1	TRBJ1-3	CATHRAGNTIYF	TGTGCCACCCACAGGGCTGGAAACACCATATATTTT
.	.	TRBV19	TRBJ1-6	CASSETGVFTLHF	TGTGCCAGTAGTGAGACAGGAGTTTTCACCCTCCACTTT
.	TRBD1	TRBV12-5	TRBJ2-1	CASGPGQGYDEQFF	TGTGCCTCGGGCCCGGGACAGGGGTATGATGAGCAGTTCTTC
.	TRBD1	TRBV23-1	TRBJ2-3	CASSHFPRLRDRGPDTQYF	TGCGCCAGCAGTCATTTCCCACGTTTACGGGACAGGGGTCCAGATACGCAGTATTTT
.	.	TRBV24-1	TRBJ1-2	CATSAGFGGYTF	TGTGCCACCAGTGCAGGGTTTGGAGGCTACACCTTC
.	.	TRBV11-2	TRBJ1-2	CASSLVNRENYGYTF	TGTGCCAGCAGCTTAGTGAACAGAGAGAACTATGGCTACACCTTC
.	.	TRBV27	TRBJ1-2	CASSLNLNYGYTF	TGTGCCAGCAGTTTAAATCTTAACTATGGCTACACCTTC
.	.	TRBV7-9	TRBJ1-5	CASSSLLGPNQPQHF	TGTGCCAGCAGCTCGTTATTGGGGCCCAATCAGCCCCAGCATTTT
.	TRBD1	TRBV9	TRBJ2-7	CASSVDEDRVYEQYF	TGTGCCAGCAGCGTAGACGAGGACAGGGTCTACGAGCAGTACTTC
.	.	TRBV7-8	TRBJ1-2	CASSFLRQGITNYGYTF	TGTGCCAGCAGCTTTTTAAGGCAGGGCATCACTAACTATGGCTACACCTTC
.	.	TRBV9	TRBJ2-1	CASSVDAAISSYNEQFF	TGTGCCAGCAGCGTAGATGCGGCGATAAGCTCCTACAATGAGCAGTTCTTC
once	TRBD2	TRBV4-2	TRBJ2-3	CASSQPQPGLETDTQYF	TGTGCCAGCAGCCAACCTCAACCGGGACTAGAGACAGATACGCAGTATTTT
.	.	TRBV9	TRBJ1-3	CASSADFRNTIYF	TGTGCCAGCAGCGCAGATTTCAGGAACACCATATATTTT
.	.	TRBV29-1	TRBJ2-7	CSAEGFGEQYF	TGCAGCGCGGAGGGGTTTGGCGAGCAGTACTTC
.	TRBD2	TRBV7-8	TRBJ2-7	CASSLAPLVGGLLEQYF	TGTGCCAGCAGCTTAGCGCCCTTAGTCGGGGGACTACTCGAGCAGTACTTC
.	.	TRBV19	TRBJ2-7	CASSTRSWLYEQYF	TGTGCCAGTAGTACTCGGAGTTGGCTCTACGAGCAGTACTTC
.	.	TRBV5-4	TRBJ1-2	CASSLLGGGQDYGYTF	TGTGCCAGCAGCTTATTAGGGGGAGGGCAGGACTATGGCTACACCTTC
.	TRBD2	TRBV7-2	TRBJ2-2	CASSPGGGTRTGELFF	TGTGCCAGCAGCCCGGGGGGGGGCACTCGCACCGGGGAGCTGTTTTTT
once	.	TRBV7-8	TRBJ1-5	CASSLDWGGDQPQHF	TGTGCCAGCAGCTTAGATTGGGGGGGGGATCAGCCCCAGCATTTT
.	.	TRBV19	TRBJ2-1	CASSIWASSGNEQFF	TGTGCCAGTAGTATATGGGCTAGCTCGGGCAATGAGCAGTTCTTC
once	TRBD2	TRBV6-1	TRBJ2-1	CASSETGLATYNEQFF	TGTGCCAGCAGTGAAACGGGACTAGCGACCTACAATGAGCAGTTCTTC
.	TRBD2	TRBV9	TRBJ2-2	CASSAGDTSGNTGELFF	TGTGCCAGCAGCGCCGGCGACACTAGCGGGAACACCGGGGAGCTGTTTTTT
.	TRBD1	TRBV5-1	TRBJ2-1	CASSSIPTGNEQFF	TGCGCCAGCAGCTCTATCCCGACAGGGAATGAGCAGTTCTTC
.	.	TRBV18	TRBJ2-2	CASSPRGTGELFF	TGTGCCAGCTCACCAAGAGGCACCGGGGAGCTGTTTTTT
.	.	TRBV12-5	TRBJ1-5	CASGPSNQPQHF	TGTGCTAGTGGCCCGAGCAATCAGCCCCAGCATTTT
.	.	TRBV11-2	TRBJ2-3	CASSLNPSGGTQYF	TGTGCCAGCAGCTTAAACCCTTCCGGGGGTACGCAGTATTTT
.	TRBD1	TRBV11-2	TRBJ1-2	CASSPNSGTALSYTF	TGTGCCAGCAGCCCTAATTCCGGGACAGCTTTGAGCTACACCTTC
.	TRBD1	TRBV16	TRBJ1-2	CASSQSRQGARGYTF	TGTGCCAGCAGCCAATCTCGACAGGGGGCGAGAGGCTACACCTTC
.	.	TRBV6-5	TRBJ1-4	CASGRLINEKLFF	TGTGCCAGCGGTCGACTGATTAATGAAAAACTGTTTTTT
.	TRBD1	TRBV5-1	TRBJ1-6	CASSSTGQGNSPLHF	TGCGCCAGCAGCTCCACGGGACAGGGAAATTCACCCCTCCACTTT
.	TRBD1	TRBV30	TRBJ1-5	CAWSRTGQQPQHF	TGTGCCTGGAGTAGGACAGGGCAACAGCCCCAGCATTTT
.	.	TRBV3-1/TRBV3-2	TRBJ1-3	CASSQGLSGNTIYF	TGTGCCAGCAGCCAAGGGTTGAGCGGAAACACCATATATTTT
.	.	TRBV11-2	TRBJ1-2	CASTPGGSLSYGYTF	TGTGCCAGCACCCCGGGGGGGAGCCTTAGCTATGGCTACACCTTC
.	.	TRBV6-5	TRBJ1-2	CASSYGGRNGYTF	TGTGCCAGCAGTTACGGGGGGAGAAATGGCTACACCTTC
.	TRBD1	TRBV3-1/TRBV3-2	TRBJ1-3	CASSPSGQGRNTIYF	TGTGCCAGCAGCCCCTCCGGACAGGGACGGAACACCATATATTTT
.	TRBD1	TRBV15	TRBJ1-2	CATSGTVYGYTF	TGTGCCACCAGCGGGACAGTCTATGGCTACACCTTC
.	TRBD2	TRBV7-9	TRBJ2-3	CASTSSGGTDTQYF	TGTGCCAGCACCTCTAGCGGGGGGACAGATACGCAGTATTTT
.	.	TRBV24-1	TRBJ1-5	CATSDFPLSTPQHF	TGTGCCACCAGTGATTTCCCTCTATCAACTCCCCAGCATTTT
few	TRBD1	TRBV6-2/TRBV6-3	TRBJ1-1	CASSRTGDTEAFF	TGTGCCAGCAGTCGGACAGGGGACACTGAAGCTTTCTTT
.	TRBD1	TRBV2	TRBJ1-1	CASRLQGAVGPAFF	TGTGCCAGCAGGTTACAGGGGGCGGTCGGACCGGCTTTCTTT